Presented here are 26 T cell receptor beta chains from one specimen sequenced in a study of blood T cell repertoires in COVID-19. The data were produced by immunoSEQ multiplex PCR, yet TCRdb's version contains in-frame clones alone and is incomplete. The data hold some 230,000 clones, with roughly nine tenths observed a single time. Sequencing was performed on peripheral blood. The receptors were gathered from a woman between 45 and 60 years old with COVID-19, enrolled during active disease.

The chain couples TRBV5-1 to TRBJ2-1; TRBD1 is a possible D gene (6 bases). The CDR3 is 15 residues long. Per germline, CDR1 SGHRS and CDR2 YFSETQ. V was pared by 0 bases and J by 7 bases, with 14 bases between. The CDR3: CASSLAPGDRNEQFF. Here the CDR3 DNA reads TGCGCCAGCAGCTTGGCCCCAGGGGACCGGAATGAGCAGTTCTTC.

The sample holds a few counts of this clone. The chain recombines TRBV15 with TRBJ1-5; TRBD1 matches 12 bases. Germline assignment: CDR1 LNHNV and CDR2 YYDKDF (reference sequence). CDR3 length: 15 amino acids. V shed 5 bases, J shed 9 bases, and the junction held 8 bases outside the gene matches. This CDR3 is CATSGGQGARGPQHF. The CDR3, as DNA: TGTGCCACCAGCGGGGGACAGGGGGCCCGGGGGCCCCAGCATTTT.

V is TRBV11-2 and J is TRBJ1-2; 7 nucleotides agree with TRBD1. CDR1 is SGHAT and CDR2 is FQNNGV in the germline V gene. Trimming cost V 5 bases and J 5 bases; bases outside gene matches: 11. The CDR3 is 15 amino acids. CDR3 sequence (DNA): TGTGCCAGCAGCCACAGGACAGGTCCTCAATATGGCTACACCTTC. This codes for CASSHRTGPQYGYTF. The full variable domain, with the rest looked up from reference TRBV11-2 and TRBJ1-2, is EAGVAQSPRYKIIEKRQSVAFWCNPISGHATLYWYQQILGQGPKLLIQFQNNGVVDDSQLPKDRFSAERLKGVDSTLKIQPAKLEDSAVYLCASSHRTGPQYGYTFGSGTRLTVV.

The rearrangement uses TRBV7-2 and TRBJ2-3, with D possibly matching TRBD1 (6 bases). The V end lost 6 bases, the J end lost 2 bases, and 15 bases lay between the germline ends. The CDR3 covers 15 residues. Germline CDR1 SGHTA, CDR2 FQGNSA. CDR3 residues: CASRKGWGLTDTQYF. CDR3 nucleotides: TGTGCCAGCAGAAAAGGGTGGGGGCTCACAGATACGCAGTATTTT.

This chain links TRBV19 with TRBJ1-1; 12 nucleotides align to TRBD1. Unmatched junction bases numbered 12, after V lost 10 bases and J lost 9 bases. CDR3 size: 14 residues. Germline values: CDR1 LNHDA, CDR2 SQIVND (reference sequence). The CDR3 protein is CATEGDRGRSKAFF. In nucleotides, the CDR3 is TGTGCCACCGAAGGGGACAGGGGGCGCAGTAAAGCTTTCTTT.

The rearrangement links TRBV12-3 or TRBV12-4 to TRBJ2-1, with unresolved D. There are 13 residues in the CDR3. V was shortened by 6 bases and J by 9 bases, with 15 bases between the two germline ends. The CDR3 DNA sequence: TGTGCCAGCAGCGCCTATCTTCGCTTTGAGCAGTTCTTC. Translating it yields CASSAYLRFEQFF.

This chain joins TRBV5-5 and TRBJ2-3; D uncertain. The V end was cut by 4 bases, the J end by 1 base, with 10 bases between. There are 14 residues in the CDR3. CDR1 is SGHKS, CDR2 YYEKEE, per germline (reference sequence). As DNA, the CDR3 is TGTGCCAGCAGCCCGTACCCGGGCACAGATACGCAGTATTTT. Translation: CASSPYPGTDTQYF. Filled out from reference TRBV5-5 and TRBJ2-3, the complete variable domain reads DAGVTQSPTHLIKTRGQQVTLRCSPISGHKSVSWYQQVLGQGPQFIFQYYEKEERGRGNFPDRFSARQFPNYSSELNVNALLLGDSALYLCASSPYPGTDTQYFGPGTRLTVL.

CDR3 region: CASSLRQVPNTEAFF. Written as DNA, the CDR3 is TGCGCCAGCAGCCTGAGACAGGTGCCGAACACTGAAGCTTTCTTT. The chain carries TRBV5-1 and TRBJ1-1, with TRBD1 as a possible D gene (6 bases). This CDR3 has 15 amino acids. Germline V gene lookup returns CDR1 SGHRS and CDR2 YFSETQ. The germline V and J ends were trimmed by 4 bases and 1 base, with 14 bases remaining between them.

This chain joins TRBV3-1 (or the pseudogene TRBV3-2) and TRBJ1-2, with D perhaps matching TRBD1 (5 bases). The CDR3 contains 13 residues. Trimming stripped 1 base from V and 8 bases from J, with 11 bases between. The germline CDR1 and CDR2 sequences are LGHDT and YNNKEL (reference sequence). The CDR3 bases are TGTGCCAGCAGCCAAGGGAGGGGTGGAGGCTACACCTTC. Protein: CASSQGRGGGYTF.

This chain joins TRBV30 and TRBJ2-2; tentative D call: TRBD2 (5 bases). Trimming cost V 0 bases and J 7 bases, with 9 bases left between them. The CDR3 contains 13 residues. The germline V gene encodes CDR1 GTSNPN and CDR2 SVGIG (reference sequence). CDR3: CAWSVGGSGELFF. As DNA, the CDR3 is TGTGCCTGGAGTGTAGGAGGTAGCGGGGAGCTGTTTTTT.

The chain uses TRBV6-6 and TRBJ1-1; D ambiguous. Germline-derived CDR1 and CDR2 are MNHNY and SVGAGI (reference sequence). Trimming shortened V by 4 bases and J by 1 base, and 10 bases separated the two germline ends. This CDR3 spans 14 amino acids. The CDR3 nucleotides are TGTGCCAGCAGTTCCCCCCGACAGAACACTGAAGCTTTCTTT. Translating it yields CASSSPRQNTEAFF.

This clone appeared a few times. The chain combines TRBV4-1 with TRBJ2-6; the D is unclear. V lost 1 base, J lost 5 bases, and 12 bases lay in between. CDR3 length equals 16 residues. In germline, CDR1 is MGHRA, CDR2 YSYEKL. In nucleotides, the CDR3 is TGCGCCAGCAGCCAAGGTGCCGCCGAGAGGGCCAACGTCCTGACTTTC. It specifies CASSQGAAERANVLTF.

The genes are TRBV6-2 or TRBV6-3 and TRBJ2-2, with 7 positions matching TRBD2. Trimming cost V 2 bases and J 4 bases; bases outside gene matches: 13. The CDR3 sequence is 18 residues long. Germline CDR1 MNHEY, CDR2 SVGEGT. The chain's CDR3 is CASSYLGRGPAATGELFF. The CDR3 region has the DNA TGTGCCAGCAGTTACCTGGGGAGGGGCCCCGCCGCCACCGGGGAGCTGTTTTTT.

The chain employs TRBV4-1 and TRBJ1-5; D is unclear. Germline assignment: CDR1 MGHRA and CDR2 YSYEKL. CDR3 size: 14 residues. Trimming took off 1 base at V and 6 bases at J, with 10 bases between the two ends. The CDR3 DNA is TGCGCCAGCAGCCAAGCGAGGGTAAGTCAGCCCCAGCATTTT. Translating it yields CASSQARVSQPQHF.

This chain connects TRBV7-2 to TRBJ2-7, with 8 bases aligning to TRBD2. Germline V gene sequence: CDR1 SGHTA, CDR2 FQGNSA. V dropped 4 bases and J dropped 3; count of bases not matched to a gene: 11. The CDR3 is 16 amino acids. CDR3 nucleotides: TGTGCCAGCAGCTCAGGTCAGCGGGGGAATCTCTACGAGCAGTACTTC. It yields the protein CASSSGQRGNLYEQYF.

The chain uses TRBV28 and TRBJ1-3; a possible D gene is TRBD1 (6 bases). The V and J ends lost 9 bases and 6 bases respectively, with 12 bases between them. Germline V gene data show CDR1 as MDHEN and CDR2 as SYDVKM. There are 12 residues in the CDR3. CDR3: CASSTGLNTIYF. CDR3 in DNA: TGTGCCAGTTCCACAGGGTTAAACACCATATATTTT.

The chain employs TRBV7-3 and TRBJ2-5; D possibly corresponds to TRBD2 (6 bases). Trimming removed 3 bases at V and 4 bases at J, with 12 bases between. Germline lookup yields CDR1 SGHTA and CDR2 FQGTGA. The CDR3 loop spans 14 amino acids. The CDR3 sequence: CASSLGFGGETQYF. The CDR3, as DNA: TGTGCCAGCAGCTTGGGTTTCGGGGGAGAGACCCAGTACTTC.

The chain recombines TRBV24-1 with TRBJ2-3, with no clear D. The CDR3 covers 11 residues. V gave up 7 bases and J gave up 5 bases, with 6 bases separating them. The V gene's germline CDR1 is KGHDR and CDR2 SFDVKD. The CDR3 protein is CATSFRDTQYF. Written as DNA, the CDR3 is TGTGCCACCAGCTTTAGAGATACGCAGTATTTT.

Worth noting for this clone: At one of its ends the junction is not consistent with the germline gene, which may arise from a read error. V gene TRBV7-2 combines with J gene TRBJ2-1; TRBD2 matches 9 bases. The CDR3 length is 13 residues. CDR1 and CDR2 from the germline V gene are SGHTA and FQGNSA. The CDR3, as DNA: TGTGCCAGCAGCTTAGATATAGCGGGGGATGCCCTCTTC. Its translation is CASSLDIAGDALF. Combining the CDR3 with reference TRBV7-2 and TRBJ2-1 gives the whole variable domain GAGVSQSPSNKVTEKGKDVELRCDPISGHTALYWYRQSLGQGLEFLIYFQGNSAPDKSGLPSDRFSAERTGGSVSTLTIQRTQQEDSAVYLCASSLDIAGDALFGPGTRLTVL.

This sequence joins TRBV2 and TRBJ1-4; D perhaps matches TRBD1 (6 bases). Germline CDR1 reads SNHLY; CDR2 reads FYNNEI. Trimming removed 7 bases from V and 6 bases from J, with 15 bases in between. The CDR3 sequence is 14 residues long. The CDR3: CASMGGRGDEKLFF. The CDR3 nucleotides read TGTGCCAGCATGGGGGGGCGAGGGGATGAAAAACTGTTTTTT.

The V call is TRBV6-1, the J call TRBJ1-2, with no clear D. Germline V gene lookup returns CDR1 MNHNS and CDR2 SASEGT. V gave up 2 bases and J gave up 7 bases, with 23 bases separating them. The CDR3 is 17 residues long. CDR3 protein: CASSERRAGSSLRGYTF. CDR3 coding DNA: TGTGCCAGCAGTGAAAGGCGGGCAGGATCATCATTACGTGGCTACACCTTC.

J is TRBJ1-1 and V is TRBV5-1; 9 positions match TRBD1. This CDR3 is 18 amino acids long. Germline trimming cut 1 base from V and 3 bases from J; bases unmatched to any gene: 13. CDR1 is SGHRS, CDR2 YFSETQ, per germline. Here the CDR3 reads CASSLRPGQGISYTEAFF. The CDR3, as DNA: TGCGCCAGCAGCTTGAGACCGGGACAGGGCATATCCTACACTGAAGCTTTCTTT.

The chain is built from TRBV24-1 and TRBJ2-1; perhaps TRBD2 as D (5 bases). Germline loops: CDR1 KGHDR, CDR2 SFDVKD. V lost 9 bases and J 5 bases, leaving 13 bases between the germline ends. This CDR3 contains 13 residues. The CDR3 DNA follows: TGTGCCACCGGAGGACCGCTTAACAATGAGCAGTTCTTC. This encodes CATGGPLNNEQFF.

Ten or more counts support this clone. The chain recombines TRBV10-3 with TRBJ1-3, with no clear D. The CDR3 has 15 residues. V shed 3 bases and J shed 0 bases, with 9 bases lying between them. Germline CDR1 ENHRY, CDR2 SYGVKD. The CDR3 DNA reads as TGTGCCATCAGTGAAACAGACCTCTCTGGAAACACCATATATTTT. It specifies CAISETDLSGNTIYF.

The genes are TRBV13 and TRBJ1-1; TRBD1 agrees at 7 bases. This CDR3 is 18 amino acids long. Per the germline V gene, CDR1 is PRHDT and CDR2 is FYEKMQ (reference sequence). V gave up 4 bases and J gave up 4 bases; unmatched junction bases: 18. The CDR3 sequence: CASSSVPLTGLVSTEAFF. The CDR3 region has the DNA TGTGCCAGCAGCTCAGTCCCCTTGACAGGGTTAGTGAGCACTGAAGCTTTCTTT.

The table lists this clone with a count of one. The rearrangement links TRBV6-2 or TRBV6-3 to TRBJ1-2; possible D gene TRBD1, 6 bases. The V gene lost 5 bases and the J gene lost 4 bases, with 14 bases spanning the gap. There are 14 residues in the CDR3. CDR1 and CDR2 (germline): MNHEY, SVGEGT. The CDR3 sequence: CASSDPSDSYGYTF. CDR3 nucleotide sequence: TGTGCCAGCAGTGACCCATCGGACAGCTATGGCTACACCTTC.